The 28 T cell receptor beta chains in this list originate from one sample, sequenced in a study of blood T cell repertoires in COVID-19. Here immunoSEQ multiplex PCR was the method, and the copy in TCRdb shows in-frame clones only, minus some. The sample consists of about 190,000 clones, approximately 80% of them appearing once. Sequences were obtained from PBMCs or T cells enriched from blood (not recorded which). Receptors were obtained from a woman between 50 and 59 years old who had recovered from COVID-19.

This clone appeared a few times. V and J are TRBV2 and TRBJ1-3; TRBD1 matches at 9 bases. The germline V gene encodes CDR1 SNHLY and CDR2 FYNNEI. The junction had 2 bases not matched to a gene; V was cut back by 5 bases and J by 0 bases. The CDR3 has 15 amino acids. The CDR3 region is CASSLGQGSGNTIYF. The CDR3 bases are TGTGCCAGCAGTCTGGGACAGGGCTCTGGAAACACCATATATTTT.

The chain uses TRBV4-3 and TRBJ2-5, with a possible D match to TRBD2 (6 bases). The length of the CDR3 is 18 residues. Germline CDR1 and CDR2: LGHNA and YSLEER. V lost 3 bases and J 0 bases, leaving 20 bases between the germline ends. The CDR3 DNA follows: TGCGCCAGCAGCCAGTTTTCACGGGGGTTAGCGCACCAAGAGACCCAGTACTTC. Translated: CASSQFSRGLAHQETQYF.

This rearrangement joins TRBV28 to TRBJ2-7; 11 bases map to TRBD1. J gave up 4 bases and V 5 bases, and 10 bases lay outside the gene matches. CDR1 and CDR2 (germline): MDHEN, SYDVKM. The CDR3 consists of 16 residues. CDR3 amino acids: CASSPPWTGGGYEQYF. The CDR3, as DNA: TGTGCCAGCAGTCCGCCGTGGACAGGGGGCGGTTACGAGCAGTACTTC.

The rearrangement links TRBV6-2 or TRBV6-3 to TRBJ2-1; 8 positions agree with TRBD2. The CDR3 runs to 13 residues. V lost 5 bases and J lost 15; bases outside the gene matches: 12. Germline loops: CDR1 MNHEY, CDR2 SVGEGT. In nucleotides, the CDR3 is TGTGCCAGCAGTACTAGCGGTTCCCAAAGGGGGTTCTTC. Translation gives CASSTSGSQRGFF.

Only a few counts were recorded for this clone. One end of the junction is discordant with germline, which a read error may explain. The V call is TRBV30, the J call TRBJ1-1; D gene uncertain. CDR3 length: 9 amino acids. Per the germline V gene, CDR1 is GTSNPN and CDR2 is SVGIG (reference sequence). CDR3 loop: CAGREEAFF. The CDR3 DNA is TGTGCCGGGAGAGAGGAAGCTTTCTTT.

This chain joins TRBV9 and TRBJ1-5; D is ambiguous. The CDR3 length is 13 residues. V was shortened by 0 bases and J by 7 bases, with 8 bases between the two germline ends. Looked up from germline, CDR1 is SGDLS and CDR2 is YYNGEE. CDR3 loop: CASSVGAGQPQHF. The CDR3 DNA sequence: TGTGCCAGCAGCGTAGGGGCTGGGCAGCCCCAGCATTTT. The variable domain in full, completed from reference TRBV9 and TRBJ1-5, reads DSGVTQTPKHLITATGQRVTLRCSPRSGDLSVYWYQQSLDQGLQFLIQYYNGEERAKGNILERFSAQQFPDLHSELNLSSLELGDSALYFCASSVGAGQPQHFGDGTRLSIL.

The gene calls are TRBV19 and TRBJ1-2, with D tentatively TRBD1 (5 bases). Germline lookup yields CDR1 LNHDA and CDR2 SQIVND (reference sequence). The CDR3 extends over 13 amino acids. The V and J ends lost 4 bases and 6 bases respectively, with 12 bases between them. CDR3 protein: CASSTPQGDGYTF. DNA of the CDR3: TGTGCCAGTAGTACCCCCCAAGGGGATGGCTACACCTTC.

This sequence joins TRBV11-3 and TRBJ2-1, with a possible D match to TRBD2 (6 bases). V dropped 2 bases and J dropped 6 bases, with 11 bases sitting between them. Germline V gives CDR1 SGHNT, CDR2 YENEEA. The CDR3 contains 14 residues. The CDR3 region has the DNA TGTGCCAGCAGCTTAACAGGCGGGACCAATGAGCAGTTCTTC. Amino acid sequence: CASSLTGGTNEQFF.

This clone was picked up one time. The CDR3, as DNA: TGTGCCAGCAGTTTCAGGGTTATAGGCGCCACTCTAAATTCACCCCTCCACTTT. Protein: CASSFRVIGATLNSPLHF. The V call is TRBV27, the J call TRBJ1-6, with D perhaps matching TRBD1 (5 bases). There are 18 residues in the CDR3. Germline V gene data show CDR1 as MNHEY and CDR2 as SMNVEV (reference sequence). The V gene lost 3 bases and the J gene lost 7 bases, with 22 bases spanning the gap.

The chain combines TRBV28 with TRBJ1-6, with D hard to call. Germline V lookup: CDR1 MDHEN, CDR2 SYDVKM. The CDR3 length is 14 residues. Trimming took off 6 bases at V and 0 bases at J, with 6 bases between the two ends. CDR3 bases: TGTGCCAGCAGACCTAGCTCCTATAATTCACCCCTCCACTTT. This codes for CASRPSSYNSPLHF. The variable domain in full, completed from reference TRBV28 and TRBJ1-6, reads DVKVTQSSRYLVKRTGEKVFLECVQDMDHENMFWYRQDPGLGLRLIYFSYDVKMKEKGDIPEGYSVSREKKERFSLILESASTNQTSMYLCASRPSSYNSPLHFGNGTRLTVT.

This chain connects TRBV25-1 to TRBJ1-3, with 8 positions matching TRBD1. V was pared by 5 bases and J by 1 base, with 4 bases of the junction left unmatched. This CDR3 has 15 residues. The germline gives CDR1 MGHDK, CDR2 SYGVNS. This CDR3 is CASSPRGLSGNTIYF. The CDR3 DNA follows: TGTGCCAGCAGTCCCAGGGGGCTATCTGGAAACACCATATATTTT. Supplemented by reference TRBV25-1 and TRBJ1-3, the full variable domain reads EADIYQTPRYLVIGTGKKITLECSQTMGHDKMYWYQQDPGMELHLIHYSYGVNSTEKGDLSSESTVSRIRTEHFPLTLESARPSHTSQYLCASSPRGLSGNTIYFGEGSWLTVV.

This clone came up once. This sequence joins TRBV11-2 and TRBJ2-1; 11 positions match TRBD2. The junction had 11 bases not matched to a gene; V was cut back by 0 bases and J by 7 bases. The CDR3 spans 18 residues. From germline, CDR1 is SGHAT and CDR2 FQNNGV. The CDR3 sequence: CASSLDHIGTSGTNEQFF. CDR3 in DNA: TGTGCCAGCAGCTTAGATCACATTGGGACTAGCGGAACTAATGAGCAGTTCTTC.

The V call is TRBV20-1, the J call TRBJ2-7, with D perhaps matching TRBD1 (6 bases). The ends were cut back, 3 bases at V and 4 bases at J, with 19 bases in the middle. The CDR3 loop spans 15 amino acids. Germline V gene lookup returns CDR1 DFQATT and CDR2 SNEGSKA (reference sequence). In DNA, the CDR3 is TGCAGTGCTAGTACCCTGCAGGGGCAATCATACGAGCAGTACTTC. It translates to CSASTLQGQSYEQYF.

The gene calls are TRBV6-1 and TRBJ2-3; 9 nucleotides match TRBD2. The CDR3 loop spans 16 amino acids. After removal of 4 bases from V and 2 bases from J, the junction contained 7 bases not matched to a gene. Germline lookup yields CDR1 MNHNS and CDR2 SASEGT. Written as DNA, the CDR3 is TGTGCCAGCAGTGCCGGACTAGCGCATTACACAGATACGCAGTATTTT. This sequence encodes CASSAGLAHYTDTQYF.

The chain combines TRBV5-1 with TRBJ2-2; a possible D gene is TRBD1 (6 bases). The germline V gene encodes CDR1 SGHRS and CDR2 YFSETQ. The CDR3 spans 15 residues. V lost 2 bases, J lost 7 bases, and 15 bases lay in between. The CDR3 DNA follows: TGCGCCAGCAGCTTCACTCGAACAGGGTTCGGGGAGCTGTTTTTT. It codes for CASSFTRTGFGELFF.

This clone appeared a few times. DNA of the CDR3: TGTGCCAGCTCACCACCCGGACAGAAGATGTACGAGCAGTACTTC. It encodes CASSPPGQKMYEQYF. The chain is built from TRBV18 and TRBJ2-7; tentatively, D is TRBD1 (6 bases). There are 15 residues in the CDR3. Germline V gene data show CDR1 as KGHSH and CDR2 as LQKENI. V was shortened by 0 bases and J by 4 bases, with 13 bases between the two germline ends.

V usage is TRBV19 and J usage is TRBJ2-7, with D maybe TRBD1 (6 bases). The CDR3 has 13 residues. Trimming left V 8 bases short and J 2 bases short, with 13 bases between. Per germline, CDR1 LNHDA and CDR2 SQIVND (reference sequence). This chain's CDR3 is CASSTGSPYEQYF. In DNA, the CDR3 is TGTGCCAGTTCGACAGGTTCTCCCTACGAGCAGTACTTC.

The chain combines TRBV29-1 with TRBJ2-5; a possible D gene is TRBD2 (6 bases). CDR1 is SQVTM, CDR2 ANQGSEA, per germline. V gave up 7 bases and J gave up 4 bases, with 16 bases separating them. CDR3 length: 13 residues. The CDR3 here is CSARPTSGETQYF. CDR3 DNA sequence: TGCAGCGCACGCCCGACTAGTGGAGAGACCCAGTACTTC.

This clone was observed a single time. The J gene is TRBJ2-1, the V gene TRBV28, with 8 bases fitting TRBD2. CDR3 length: 17 amino acids. CDR1 MDHEN and CDR2 SYDVKM come from the germline V gene. V dropped 2 bases and J dropped 9; count of bases not matched to a gene: 15. CDR3 nucleotides: TGTGCCAGCAGTTTAATTTACGGAGCGGGAGATTGTTGTGAGCAGTTCTTC. This translates into CASSLIYGAGDCCEQFF.

CDR3 coding DNA: TGTGCCAGCAGCCCATGGGGGGGTGGGACAGGGGGCGCGAAGACCCAGTACTTC. Translating gives CASSPWGGGTGGAKTQYF. The chain carries TRBV2 and TRBJ2-5; 12 positions agree with TRBD1. The V segment lost 6 bases and the J segment 6 bases; nucleotides outside the gene matches: 17. Germline loops: CDR1 SNHLY, CDR2 FYNNEI. This CDR3 is 18 amino acids long.

V gene TRBV2 combines with J gene TRBJ1-1; perhaps TRBD1 as D (5 bases). Germline CDR1 SNHLY, CDR2 FYNNEI. The CDR3 runs to 14 residues. Trimming pared 2 bases from V and 6 bases from J, leaving 13 bases between. The CDR3 reads CASSELQGSSEAFF. The CDR3 DNA sequence: TGTGCCAGCAGTGAACTTCAGGGTTCTTCTGAAGCTTTCTTT.

The gene calls are TRBV5-1 and TRBJ2-5, with D possibly TRBD2 on 6 matching bases. This CDR3 has 15 amino acids. CDR1 is SGHRS, CDR2 YFSETQ, per germline. The germline V and J ends were trimmed by 3 bases and 7 bases, with 19 bases remaining between them. CDR3 sequence reads: CASSSIAATRGTQYF. The CDR3 region has the DNA TGCGCCAGCAGCTCAATAGCGGCAACCCGGGGGACCCAGTACTTC.

The rearrangement uses TRBV7-2 and TRBJ2-7, with a weak D call TRBD2 (5 bases). The germline V and J ends were trimmed by 1 base and 2 bases, with 12 bases remaining between them. The germline V gene has CDR1 SGHTA and CDR2 FQGNSA. The CDR3 sequence is 15 residues long. DNA of the CDR3: TGTGCCAGCAGCTTAGTCAGTAGCGACGCCTACGAGCAGTACTTC. Amino acid sequence: CASSLVSSDAYEQYF. Together with reference TRBV7-2 and TRBJ2-7, the CDR3 gives the full variable domain: GAGVSQSPSNKVTEKGKDVELRCDPISGHTALYWYRQSLGQGLEFLIYFQGNSAPDKSGLPSDRFSAERTGGSVSTLTIQRTQQEDSAVYLCASSLVSSDAYEQYFGPGTRLTVT.

The sample holds one count of this clone. The chain combines TRBV5-1 with TRBJ1-2; TRBD1 might be the D (5 bases). Germline V gives CDR1 SGHRS, CDR2 YFSETQ. The CDR3 runs to 15 residues. V was shortened by 0 bases and J by 2 bases, with 11 bases between the two germline ends. The DNA for the CDR3 is TGCGCCAGCAGCTTGGAAGGACATTTGAACTATGGCTACACCTTC. It translates to CASSLEGHLNYGYTF. The full variable domain, its missing parts supplied by reference TRBV5-1 and TRBJ1-2, is KAGVTQTPRYLIKTRGQQVTLSCSPISGHRSVSWYQQTPGQGLQFLFEYFSETQRNKGNFPGRFSGRQFSNSRSEMNVSTLELGDSALYLCASSLEGHLNYGYTFGSGTRLTVV.

The rearrangement uses TRBV28 and TRBJ2-3; D remains ambiguous. Between the trimmed V and J ends, which lost 6 bases and 0 bases, there was a span of 7 bases. The CDR3 has 13 residues. Germline V gives CDR1 MDHEN, CDR2 SYDVKM. This CDR3 is CASRWQSTDTQYF. The CDR3 DNA sequence: TGTGCCAGCAGATGGCAAAGCACAGATACGCAGTATTTT.

In the case of this clone: A read error may account for a junction end that differs from germline. V is TRBV30 and J is TRBJ1-4; D ambiguous. This CDR3 is built from 15 residues. The germline CDR1 and CDR2 sequences are GTSNPN and SVGIG (reference sequence). This CDR3 reads CAWGVRSLTNEKLFF. The CDR3 nucleotides are TGTGCCTGGGGTGTGCGGTCCCTCACTAATGAAAAACTGTTTTTT.

The chain combines TRBV7-8 with TRBJ2-5, with TRBD2 matching 7 bases. Germline-derived CDR1 and CDR2 are SGHVS and FQNEAQ. CDR3 size: 14 residues. Trimming removed 8 bases from V and 1 base from J; junction bases left unmatched: 7. The CDR3 sequence is CASCGGSFQETQYF. CDR3 DNA sequence: TGTGCCAGCTGCGGCGGGAGCTTCCAAGAGACCCAGTACTTC.

This chain joins TRBV5-1 and TRBJ2-3, with 7 bases identical to TRBD2. The CDR3 totals 15 residues. Per the germline V gene, CDR1 is SGHRS and CDR2 is YFSETQ. J was trimmed by 1 base and V by 4 bases; bases with no gene match: 6. CDR3 in amino acids: CASSTGLGGTDTQYF. Written as DNA, the CDR3 is TGCGCCAGCAGCACCGGACTAGGGGGCACAGATACGCAGTATTTT.